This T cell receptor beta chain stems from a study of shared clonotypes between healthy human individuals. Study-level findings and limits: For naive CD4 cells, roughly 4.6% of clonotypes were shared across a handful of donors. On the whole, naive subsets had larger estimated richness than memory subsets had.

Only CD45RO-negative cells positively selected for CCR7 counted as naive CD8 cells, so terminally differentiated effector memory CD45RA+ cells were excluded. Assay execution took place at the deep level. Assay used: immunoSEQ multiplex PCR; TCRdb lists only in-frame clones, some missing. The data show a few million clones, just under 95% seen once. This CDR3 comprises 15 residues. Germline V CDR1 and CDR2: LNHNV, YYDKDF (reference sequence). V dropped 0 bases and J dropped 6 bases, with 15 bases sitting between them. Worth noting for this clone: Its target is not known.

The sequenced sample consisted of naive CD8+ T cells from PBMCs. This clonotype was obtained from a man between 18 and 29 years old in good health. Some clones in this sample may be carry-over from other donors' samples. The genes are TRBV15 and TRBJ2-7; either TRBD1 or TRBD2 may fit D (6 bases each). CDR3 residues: CATSRDGGGKSEQYF. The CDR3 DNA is TGTGCCACCAGCAGAGATGGGGGCGGGAAGAGCGAGCAGTACTTC.